The 29 T cell receptor beta chains below were found in one sample sequenced in a study of control samples from healthy donors and cancer patients. Profiled with immunoSEQ multiplex PCR; TCRdb holds only in-frame clones, not every one. The data contain 100,000 to 150,000 clones, 90% of them seen just once; the ten biggest clones take up over 2%. Sequenced: blood. These receptors came from a man between 18 and 29 years old in good health.

The chain employs TRBV24-1 and TRBJ2-7; D may be TRBD1 (6 bases). Germline CDR1 and CDR2: KGHDR and SFDVKD. V was clipped by 8 bases and J by 5 bases, with 21 bases between them. The CDR3 length is 15 residues. The CDR3 reads CATKAIEAGVNEQYF. For the CDR3, the DNA is TGTGCCACCAAAGCTATCGAGGCAGGGGTTAACGAGCAGTACTTC.

The chain is built from TRBV7-2 and TRBJ2-5; D perhaps matches TRBD2 (6 bases). The CDR3 extends over 15 amino acids. Germline V CDR1 and CDR2: SGHTA, FQGNSA. V was pared by 1 base and J by 3 bases, with 12 bases between. CDR3 DNA sequence: TGTGCCAGCAGCTTAGGCTGGTCGGGGGAAGAGACCCAGTACTTC. Translated: CASSLGWSGEETQYF. Together with reference TRBV7-2 and TRBJ2-5, the CDR3 gives the full variable domain: GAGVSQSPSNKVTEKGKDVELRCDPISGHTALYWYRQSLGQGLEFLIYFQGNSAPDKSGLPSDRFSAERTGGSVSTLTIQRTQQEDSAVYLCASSLGWSGEETQYFGPGTRLLVL.

The chain joins TRBV6-6 to TRBJ1-6, with TRBD1 as a possible D gene (6 bases). Trimming left V 5 bases short and J 5 bases short, with 19 bases between. CDR3 size: 17 residues. The germline gives CDR1 MNHNY, CDR2 SVGAGI (reference sequence). The CDR3: CASSHGGSGGDNSPLHF. For the CDR3, the DNA is TGTGCCAGCAGTCACGGGGGCTCTGGGGGCGATAATTCACCCCTCCACTTT.

V and J are TRBV7-9 and TRBJ2-7; 10 bases fit TRBD1. The CDR3 extends over 19 amino acids. Trimming at V came to 3 bases and at J to 5 bases, leaving 19 bases not matched to a gene. The germline V gene encodes CDR1 SEHNR and CDR2 FQNEAQ (reference sequence). The DNA for the CDR3 is TGTGCCAGCAGCTTCTCAAGGATACCGGGACAGGGGATCGAGGACGAGCAGTACTTC. Its translation is CASSFSRIPGQGIEDEQYF.

This chain links TRBV6-6 with TRBJ1-1, with D uncertain. Germline CDR1 is MNHNY and CDR2 is SVGAGI (reference sequence). CDR3 length equals 15 residues. Trimming stripped 2 bases from V and 0 bases from J, with 10 bases between. The CDR3 loop is CASSYPPEMNTEAFF. The CDR3 coding sequence is TGTGCCAGCAGTTACCCCCCAGAGATGAACACTGAAGCTTTCTTT.

The chain employs TRBV6-2 or TRBV6-3 and TRBJ1-1, with 9 bases lining up with TRBD1. Germline loops: CDR1 MNHEY, CDR2 SVGEGT. CDR3 length: 14 amino acids. The V and J ends lost 6 bases and 1 base, in that order; junction bases with no gene match: 3. The CDR3 DNA follows: TGTGCCAGCAGCAGGGGACAGGGGAACACTGAAGCTTTCTTT. It is translated as CASSRGQGNTEAFF.

The J gene is TRBJ2-3, the V gene TRBV9; D tentatively reads TRBD1 or TRBD2 (5 bases each). Germline V gives CDR1 SGDLS, CDR2 YYNGEE. This CDR3 is built from 12 residues. The germline V and J ends were trimmed by 3 bases and 7 bases, with 9 bases remaining between them. CDR3 bases: TGTGCCAGCAGCGGGGACGCAAATACGCAGTATTTT. Translation gives CASSGDANTQYF.

This clone was seen once. The rearrangement links TRBV19 to TRBJ1-5; 7 nucleotides agree with TRBD1. Germline CDR1 is LNHDA and CDR2 is SQIVND (reference sequence). The ends lost 5 bases at V and 5 bases at J; junction bases unmatched: 3. This CDR3 has 13 amino acids. CDR3 in amino acids: CASSDRVDQPQHF. The CDR3 nucleotides read TGTGCCAGTAGTGACAGGGTTGATCAGCCCCAGCATTTT.

This clone appeared a few times. The chain combines TRBV27 with TRBJ1-5; the D is unclear. V lost 3 bases to trimming and J lost 4 bases, with 7 bases between them. The CDR3 spans 13 residues. Per germline, CDR1 MNHEY and CDR2 SMNVEV (reference sequence). CDR3 sequence (DNA): TGTGCCAGCAGTTTGGGTCGGAATCAGCCCCAGCATTTT. Amino acids: CASSLGRNQPQHF.

J is TRBJ2-1 and V is TRBV24-1, with a possible D match to TRBD1 (5 bases). The CDR3 is made up of 16 amino acids. Germline assignment: CDR1 KGHDR and CDR2 SFDVKD. The germline V and J ends were trimmed by 4 bases and 2 bases, with 14 bases remaining between them. As DNA, the CDR3 is TGTGCCACCAGTGACCCCAGGGTCACAACCTACAATGAGCAGTTCTTC. It is translated as CATSDPRVTTYNEQFF.

DNA of the CDR3: TGTGCCAGCACCGAGGACGGCGGGACCTACAATGAGCAGTTCTTC. Translated: CASTEDGGTYNEQFF. The rearrangement uses TRBV3-1 (or the pseudogene TRBV3-2) and TRBJ2-1, with D maybe TRBD2 (6 bases). The germline V and J ends were trimmed by 7 bases and 2 bases, with 15 bases remaining between them. Germline V gives CDR1 LGHDT, CDR2 YNNKEL (reference sequence). This CDR3 spans 15 amino acids.

The V call is TRBV3-1 (or the pseudogene TRBV3-2), the J call TRBJ2-2; 8 nucleotides line up with TRBD1. Germline V gene sequence: CDR1 LGHDT, CDR2 YNNKEL (reference sequence). V lost 8 bases to trimming and J lost 3 bases; unmatched junction nucleotides: 5. This CDR3 contains 14 residues. CDR3 nucleotides: TGTGCCAGCGCGCAGGGGGCTGACACCGGGGAGCTGTTTTTT. Translation: CASAQGADTGELFF.

The chain links TRBV27 to TRBJ2-7; 12 bases match TRBD2. Germline-derived CDR1 and CDR2 are MNHEY and SMNVEV (reference sequence). V gave up 7 bases and J gave up 7 bases; unmatched junction bases: 11. The CDR3 is made up of 15 amino acids. The CDR3 bases are TGTGCCAGCAACCCTCTAGCGGGGGGGCCTGGTGAGCAGTACTTC. Its protein product is CASNPLAGGPGEQYF.

The rearrangement links TRBV13 to TRBJ2-4, with 12 bases aligning to TRBD2. This CDR3 spans 17 amino acids. V was clipped by 0 bases and J by 6 bases; unmatched bases: 6. Looked up from germline, CDR1 is PRHDT and CDR2 is FYEKMQ (reference sequence). CDR3 nucleotides: TGTGCCAGCAGCTTAGGAGGGACTAGCGGGTGGAGAAACATTCAGTACTTC. It encodes CASSLGGTSGWRNIQYF.

This clone was picked up one time. The rearrangement joins TRBV5-4 to TRBJ2-3, with D possibly matching TRBD1 (6 bases). The CDR3 contains 15 residues. Trimming shortened V by 0 bases and J by 2 bases, and 10 bases separated the two germline ends. Germline loops: CDR1 SGHNT, CDR2 YYREEE (reference sequence). The DNA for the CDR3 is TGTGCCAGCAGCTTGGTGTCAGGGGTCACAGATACGCAGTATTTT. This gives the protein CASSLVSGVTDTQYF.

V is TRBV11-3 and J is TRBJ2-4; 14 bases are a match to TRBD2. With 5 bases clipped from V and 0 bases from J, the junction kept 6 bases outside the gene matches. The V gene's germline CDR1 is SGHNT and CDR2 YENEEA. This CDR3 is built from 18 residues. CDR3 DNA: TGTGCCAGCAGCGGGACTAGCGGGAGACCCCTAGCCAAAAACATTCAGTACTTC. Its protein product is CASSGTSGRPLAKNIQYF. Variable domain in full (rest from reference TRBV11-3 and TRBJ2-4): EAGVVQSPRYKIIEKKQPVAFWCNPISGHNTLYWYLQNLGQGPELLIRYENEEAVDDSQLPKDRFSAERLKGVDSTLKIQPAELGDSAVYLCASSGTSGRPLAKNIQYFGAGTRLSVL.

The J gene is TRBJ2-7, the V gene TRBV30; D possibly corresponds to TRBD1 (6 bases). Germline values: CDR1 GTSNPN, CDR2 SVGIG (reference sequence). The V end lost 1 base, the J end lost 0 bases, and 10 bases lay between the germline ends. The CDR3 contains 14 residues. The chain's CDR3 is CAWSGLDSSYEQYF. The CDR3 DNA is TGTGCCTGGAGTGGTCTGGACAGCTCCTACGAGCAGTACTTC.

This chain links TRBV9 with TRBJ2-5; 8 bases align to TRBD1. V trimming: 3 bases; J trimming: 5 bases; junction bases outside the gene matches: 9. The CDR3 sequence is 15 residues long. Germline CDR1 reads SGDLS; CDR2 reads YYNGEE. The CDR3 DNA reads as TGTGCCAGCAGCGCCGGACAGGGAAGTTTCGAGACCCAGTACTTC. Its translation: CASSAGQGSFETQYF.

The rearrangement links TRBV30 to TRBJ1-1; TRBD1 matches 7 bases. Trimming took 1 base from V and 3 from J; bases not matched to a gene: 2. The CDR3 sequence is 13 residues long. CDR1 is GTSNPN, CDR2 SVGIG, per germline (reference sequence). This CDR3 is CAWSDTGDTEAFF. In DNA, the CDR3 is TGTGCCTGGAGTGACACAGGGGACACTGAAGCTTTCTTT. The full variable domain, in which reference TRBV30 and TRBJ1-1 provide the parts outside the CDR3, is SQTIHQWPATLVQPVGSPLSLECTVEGTSNPNLYWYRQAAGRGLQLLFYSVGIGQISSEVPQNLSASRPQDRQFILSSKKLLLSDSGFYLCAWSDTGDTEAFFGQGTRLTVV.

V is TRBV7-9 and J is TRBJ2-1; 9 nucleotides match TRBD2. In germline, CDR1 is SEHNR, CDR2 FQNEAQ (reference sequence). Trimming removed 2 bases from V and 4 bases from J; junction bases left unmatched: 6. The CDR3 runs 16 residues. In DNA, the CDR3 is TGTGCCAGCAGCTTAACCTCTAGCGGGGCGTACAATGAGCAGTTCTTC. Translating gives CASSLTSSGAYNEQFF.

The V gene is TRBV14, the J gene TRBJ1-3; D call uncertain. CDR3 length: 14 amino acids. Per germline, CDR1 SGHDN and CDR2 FVKESK. The ends were cut back, 0 bases at V and 11 bases at J, with 14 bases in the middle. The CDR3 DNA follows: TGTGCCAGCAGCCAAGAGTCGCAGAAAGGGTCCATATATTTT. Translation gives CASSQESQKGSIYF.

This clone occurred once. Here the CDR3 reads CAWSVVSGNTIYF. Written as DNA, the CDR3 is TGTGCCTGGAGTGTAGTCAGTGGAAACACCATATATTTT. The V and J genes are TRBV30 and TRBJ1-3; D is ambiguous. V dropped 0 bases and J dropped 3 bases, with 6 bases sitting between them. CDR1 GTSNPN and CDR2 SVGIG come from the germline V gene (reference sequence). CDR3 length equals 13 residues.

The chain combines TRBV2 with TRBJ2-1; the D gene could be TRBD1 or TRBD2 (5 bases each). CDR1 SNHLY and CDR2 FYNNEI come from the germline V gene. With 3 bases removed from V and 10 bases from J, the gap between germline ends came to 19 bases. The CDR3 is 15 residues long. The CDR3 bases are TGTGCCAGCAGTGACGAGGGGACGATGTTTAGCGAGCAGTTCTTC. Protein: CASSDEGTMFSEQFF.

Only one count was recorded for this clone. The chain couples TRBV29-1 to TRBJ2-7, with 8 nucleotides matching TRBD2. The CDR3 extends over 14 amino acids. The ends lost 4 bases at V and 0 bases at J; junction bases unmatched: 5. Looked up from germline, CDR1 is SQVTM and CDR2 is ANQGSEA. CDR3 residues: CSVVSGGLSYEQYF. The CDR3 DNA sequence: TGCAGCGTTGTAAGCGGGGGCCTCTCCTACGAGCAGTACTTC.

This clone occurred once. CDR3 sequence: CASSLSGREETQYF. The CDR3 DNA follows: TGTGCCAGCAGTTTATCAGGGCGGGAGGAGACCCAGTACTTC. The gene calls are TRBV27 and TRBJ2-5; 7 bases align to TRBD2. Losses at the gene ends were 0 bases for V and 5 bases for J; bases not matched to a gene: 3. Germline assignment: CDR1 MNHEY and CDR2 SMNVEV (reference sequence). This CDR3 region has 14 residues.

V gene TRBV11-2 combines with J gene TRBJ2-3, with TRBD2 matching 8 bases. The V segment lost 2 bases and the J segment 3 bases; nucleotides outside the gene matches: 4. The CDR3 is 15 residues long. Looked up from germline, CDR1 is SGHAT and CDR2 is FQNNGV. The CDR3 spells CASSLRSSGTDTQYF. In DNA, the CDR3 is TGTGCCAGCAGCTTAAGGTCTAGCGGGACAGATACGCAGTATTTT.

CDR3 protein: CASSSRDRVNTEAFF. The DNA for the CDR3 is TGTGCCAGCAGCTCCCGGGACAGGGTGAACACTGAAGCTTTCTTT. The chain has TRBV7-9 and TRBJ1-1; 9 positions match TRBD1. The CDR3 has 15 amino acids. Trimming at V came to 4 bases and at J to 0 bases, leaving 3 bases not matched to a gene. Germline loops: CDR1 SEHNR, CDR2 FQNEAQ (reference sequence).

This rearrangement joins TRBV11-2 to TRBJ2-1; D may be TRBD2 (6 bases). CDR1 SGHAT and CDR2 FQNNGV come from the germline V gene. Between the trimmed V and J ends, which lost 5 bases and 5 bases, there was a span of 19 bases. This CDR3 has 16 amino acids. CDR3 residues: CASSPLGRVADNEQFF. The CDR3 DNA sequence: TGTGCCAGCAGCCCCCTTGGGCGGGTAGCGGACAATGAGCAGTTCTTC.

The rearrangement links TRBV28 to TRBJ2-2, with D perhaps TRBD1 or TRBD2 (5 bases each). V shed 4 bases and J shed 6 bases, with 12 bases lying between them. Germline V gives CDR1 MDHEN, CDR2 SYDVKM. This CDR3 contains 14 residues. Here the CDR3 reads CASSWDAKPGELFF. The CDR3 DNA follows: TGTGCCAGCAGTTGGGACGCTAAACCCGGGGAGCTGTTTTTT.